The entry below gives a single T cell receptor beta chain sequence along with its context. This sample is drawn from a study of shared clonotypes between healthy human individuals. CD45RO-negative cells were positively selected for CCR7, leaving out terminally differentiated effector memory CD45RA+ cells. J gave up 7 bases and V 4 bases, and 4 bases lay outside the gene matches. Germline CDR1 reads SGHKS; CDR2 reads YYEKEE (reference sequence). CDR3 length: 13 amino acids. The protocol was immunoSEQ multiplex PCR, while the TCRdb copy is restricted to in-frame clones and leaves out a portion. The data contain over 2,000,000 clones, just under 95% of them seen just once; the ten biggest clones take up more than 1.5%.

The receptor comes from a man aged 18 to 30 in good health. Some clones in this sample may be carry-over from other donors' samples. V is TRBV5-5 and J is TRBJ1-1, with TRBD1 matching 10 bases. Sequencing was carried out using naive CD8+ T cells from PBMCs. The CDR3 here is CASSLDRGLEAFF. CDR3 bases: TGTGCCAGCAGCCTAGACAGGGGGCTTGAAGCTTTCTTT.